A single sample gave rise to the 19 T cell receptor beta chains below, sequenced in a study of shared clonotypes between healthy human individuals. Here immunoSEQ multiplex PCR was the method, and the copy in TCRdb shows in-frame clones only, minus some. The table lists some 650,000 clones, more than 95% of them singletons. The sequencing input was naive CD4+ T cells sorted from blood. Subset of the sample: CD45RA+ positively selected. These TCRs come from a woman in her twenties or thirties in good health.

The CDR3 spells CATSRDWDNPQHF. Written as DNA, the CDR3 is TGTGCCACCAGCAGAGATTGGGACAACCCCCAGCATTTT. The chain joins TRBV15 to TRBJ1-5; tentatively, D is TRBD1 (6 bases). Trimming left V 0 bases short and J 10 bases short, with 10 bases between. CDR3 length: 13 amino acids. Germline assignment: CDR1 LNHNV and CDR2 YYDKDF (reference sequence).

Here the CDR3 DNA reads TGTGCCAGCAGCTTGGGGCCAGGGAACGTCGGGGCCTACGAGCAGTACTTC. Translated, it gives CASSLGPGNVGAYEQYF. The V gene is TRBV5-5, the J gene TRBJ2-7, with D possibly being TRBD1 or TRBD2 (5 bases each). Deletions cut 0 bases from V and 2 bases from J, with 18 bases between. This CDR3 has 17 amino acids. Germline V gives CDR1 SGHKS, CDR2 YYEKEE (reference sequence).

The rearrangement joins TRBV11-2 to TRBJ2-3; TRBD2 agrees at 10 bases. From germline, CDR1 is SGHAT and CDR2 FQNNGV. The CDR3 is made up of 15 amino acids. Trimming removed 5 bases from V and 1 base from J; junction bases left unmatched: 3. CDR3 nucleotide sequence: TGTGCCAGCAGCGTTCTAGCGGGAGGCACAGATACGCAGTATTTT. Protein sequence: CASSVLAGGTDTQYF.

The DNA for the CDR3 is TGTGCCAGCAGCTTGGACAGGGGGCGGCGGAACACTGAAGCTTTCTTT. Protein: CASSLDRGRRNTEAFF. J is TRBJ1-1 and V is TRBV5-6; 9 bases align to TRBD1. The CDR3 loop spans 16 amino acids. V gave up 0 bases and J gave up 1 base; unmatched junction bases: 4. The germline CDR1 and CDR2 sequences are SGHDT and YYEEEE.

The sample holds a few counts of this clone. The chain joins TRBV2 to TRBJ1-2; no firm D call. The germline CDR1 and CDR2 sequences are SNHLY and FYNNEI. The V end lost 4 bases, the J end lost 4 bases, and 4 bases lay between the germline ends. The CDR3 runs 11 residues. The CDR3, as DNA: TGTGCCAGCAGTGGAATCTATGGCTACACCTTC. The encoded protein is CASSGIYGYTF.

The chain employs TRBV2 and TRBJ2-7, with D perhaps being TRBD1 or TRBD2 (5 bases each). From germline, CDR1 is SNHLY and CDR2 FYNNEI. The CDR3 consists of 13 residues. V lost 8 bases and J lost 4, with 15 bases in between. The CDR3 protein is CASSDQGAYEQYF. The CDR3 DNA sequence: TGTGCCAGCTCAGATCAGGGAGCTTACGAGCAGTACTTC.

This chain uses TRBV7-9 with TRBJ2-6; 8 bases fit TRBD1. CDR3 size: 17 residues. The germline V gene has CDR1 SEHNR and CDR2 FQNEAQ (reference sequence). The CDR3 DNA reads as TGTGCTGCAACGGGGCAGGGGGCGCTTCCTGGGGCCAACGTCCTGACTTTC. It yields the protein CAATGQGALPGANVLTF.

Notes on this clone: Other DNA sequences in the sample encode the same CDR3. V is TRBV5-1 and J is TRBJ2-7; TRBD2 agrees at 7 bases. CDR3 length: 14 residues. CDR1 and CDR2 from the germline V gene are SGHRS and YFSETQ. J was trimmed by 2 bases and V by 0 bases; bases with no gene match: 2. CDR3 amino acids: CASSLGGGPYEQYF. CDR3 coding DNA: TGCGCCAGCAGCTTGGGCGGGGGACCCTACGAGCAGTACTTC.

This clone was counted between two and nine times. This chain connects TRBV28 to TRBJ1-5; D is perhaps TRBD1 (6 bases). With 4 bases removed from V and 4 bases from J, the gap between germline ends came to 14 bases. CDR1 and CDR2 from the germline V gene are MDHEN and SYDVKM. This CDR3 contains 15 residues. CDR3 nucleotides: TGTGCCAGCAGTTCGCAGGGGAAGAGGAATCAGCCCCAGCATTTT. As protein: CASSSQGKRNQPQHF. Full variable domain (missing parts from reference TRBV28 and TRBJ1-5): DVKVTQSSRYLVKRTGEKVFLECVQDMDHENMFWYRQDPGLGLRLIYFSYDVKMKEKGDIPEGYSVSREKKERFSLILESASTNQTSMYLCASSSQGKRNQPQHFGDGTRLSIL.

This clone appeared once. The rearrangement links TRBV7-9 to TRBJ2-5; 8 bases are a match to TRBD1. J gave up 4 bases and V 3 bases, and 7 bases lay outside the gene matches. The length of the CDR3 is 15 residues. In germline, CDR1 is SEHNR, CDR2 FQNEAQ (reference sequence). CDR3 bases: TGTGCCAGCAGCTTGGCGACAGGGGTTGGAGAGACCCAGTACTTC. Its translation is CASSLATGVGETQYF.

Of note for this clone: Other DNA sequences within the sample encode an identical CDR3. The genes are TRBV19 and TRBJ1-5; 7 bases agree with TRBD1. CDR1 is LNHDA, CDR2 SQIVND, per germline (reference sequence). Trimming cost V 5 bases and J 4 bases; bases outside gene matches: 2. The CDR3 extends over 13 amino acids. The CDR3 protein is CASSRQGNQPQHF. The CDR3 DNA is TGTGCCAGTAGTCGACAGGGTAATCAGCCCCAGCATTTT.

CDR3 DNA: TGTGCCAGCCGGGACAGGGGGCGGAGGGCAGATACGCAGTATTTT. This sequence encodes CASRDRGRRADTQYF. This sequence joins TRBV27 and TRBJ2-3; 12 nucleotides align to TRBD1. Germline CDR1 reads MNHEY; CDR2 reads SMNVEV (reference sequence). The junction had 7 bases not matched to a gene; V was cut back by 8 bases and J by 4 bases. This CDR3 comprises 15 residues.

This chain links TRBV11-2 with TRBJ1-1; a possible D gene is TRBD1 (5 bases). The germline gives CDR1 SGHAT, CDR2 FQNNGV. The CDR3 has 13 residues. With 0 bases removed from V and 3 bases from J, the gap between germline ends came to 5 bases. The CDR3 coding sequence is TGTGCCAGCAGCTTAGAACAGGACACTGAAGCTTTCTTT. This gives the protein CASSLEQDTEAFF.

The chain uses TRBV7-3 and TRBJ2-3; D ambiguous. This CDR3 region has 14 residues. The V gene lost 2 bases and the J gene lost 3 bases, with 9 bases spanning the gap. The V gene's germline CDR1 is SGHTA and CDR2 FQGTGA. The CDR3 nucleotides read TGTGCCAGCAGCTTATTTTACAGTACAGATACGCAGTATTTT. It is translated as CASSLFYSTDTQYF. The entire variable domain, with the rest obtained from reference TRBV7-3 and TRBJ2-3, is as follows: GAGVSQTPSNKVTEKGKYVELRCDPISGHTALYWYRQSLGQGPEFLIYFQGTGAADDSGLPNDRFFAVRPEGSVSTLKIQRTERGDSAVYLCASSLFYSTDTQYFGPGTRLTVL.

Regarding this clone: Other DNA sequences from this sample encode an identical CDR3 as well. The chain has TRBV6-5 and TRBJ1-5; D ambiguous. The ends were cut back, 0 bases at V and 1 base at J, with 4 bases in the middle. Germline CDR1 is MNHEY and CDR2 is SVGAGI. There are 14 residues in the CDR3. The CDR3 sequence is CASSYSGSNQPQHF. As DNA, the CDR3 is TGTGCCAGCAGTTACTCAGGGAGCAATCAGCCCCAGCATTTT.

This clone has a single count. The rearrangement joins TRBV6-5 to TRBJ2-7, with TRBD1 matching 9 bases. The CDR3 is 15 amino acids. Germline V CDR1 and CDR2: MNHEY, SVGAGI. The V segment lost 7 bases and the J segment 6 bases; nucleotides outside the gene matches: 13. The CDR3 protein is CASKPQGARWSEQYF. The CDR3 bases are TGTGCCAGCAAGCCACAGGGGGCGCGTTGGAGCGAGCAGTACTTC.

The gene calls are TRBV4-1 and TRBJ1-5; the D is unclear. V shed 1 base and J shed 1 base, with 14 bases lying between them. CDR1 MGHRA and CDR2 YSYEKL come from the germline V gene. The CDR3 is 17 amino acids. CDR3 residues: CASSQVTALTSNQPQHF. CDR3 bases: TGCGCCAGCAGCCAAGTAACAGCTCTAACCAGCAATCAGCCCCAGCATTTT.

The V call is TRBV21-1, the J call TRBJ2-3; no DNA check was done on the table's D call, TRBD1. TRBV21-1 is designated a pseudogene. There are 15 residues in the CDR3. The CDR3 protein is CASTIGGGPTDTQYF. The CDR3 bases are TGTGCCAGCACCATTGGGGGCGGTCCCACAGATACGCAGTATTTT.

The chain is built from TRBV6-6 and TRBJ1-2; unclear D gene. V lost 1 base, J lost 2 bases, and 5 bases lay in between. Germline V CDR1 and CDR2: MNHNY, SVGAGI (reference sequence). The CDR3 covers 13 residues. The CDR3 DNA reads as TGTGCCAGCAGTTACTTCTCCAACTATGGCTACACCTTC. This gives the protein CASSYFSNYGYTF.